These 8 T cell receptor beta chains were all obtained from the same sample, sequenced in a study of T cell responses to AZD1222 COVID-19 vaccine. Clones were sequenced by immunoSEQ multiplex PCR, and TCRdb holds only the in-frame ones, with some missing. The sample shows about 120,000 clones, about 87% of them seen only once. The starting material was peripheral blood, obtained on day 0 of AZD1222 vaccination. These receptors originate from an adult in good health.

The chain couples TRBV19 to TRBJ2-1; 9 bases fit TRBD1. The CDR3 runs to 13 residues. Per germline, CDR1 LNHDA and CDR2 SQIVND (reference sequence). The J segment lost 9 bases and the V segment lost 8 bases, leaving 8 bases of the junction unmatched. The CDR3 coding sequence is TGTGCCAGTTCCGGACAGGGGCGGGGTGAGCAGTTCTTC. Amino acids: CASSGQGRGEQFF.

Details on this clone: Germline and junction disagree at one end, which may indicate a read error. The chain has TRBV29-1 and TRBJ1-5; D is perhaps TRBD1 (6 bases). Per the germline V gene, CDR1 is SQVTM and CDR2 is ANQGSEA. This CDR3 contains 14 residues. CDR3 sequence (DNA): TGTAGCGTACATGTGGGGGGGCGGTATCAGCCCCAGCATTTT. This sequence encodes CSVHVGGRYQPQHF.

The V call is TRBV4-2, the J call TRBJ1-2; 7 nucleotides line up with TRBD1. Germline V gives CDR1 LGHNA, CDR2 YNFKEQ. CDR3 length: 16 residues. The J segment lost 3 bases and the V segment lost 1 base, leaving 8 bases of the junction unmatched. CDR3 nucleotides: TGTGCCAGCAGCCAAGGATTTGGGGACAGCGACTATGGCTACACCTTC. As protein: CASSQGFGDSDYGYTF.

The CDR3 here is CSVTSSYEQYF. CDR3 nucleotide sequence: TGCAGCGTAACTAGCTCCTACGAGCAGTACTTC. The chain joins TRBV29-1 to TRBJ2-7; TRBD2 is a possible D gene (5 bases). V lost 6 bases and J 0 bases, leaving 6 bases between the germline ends. CDR1 and CDR2 (germline): SQVTM, ANQGSEA. This CDR3 comprises 11 residues.

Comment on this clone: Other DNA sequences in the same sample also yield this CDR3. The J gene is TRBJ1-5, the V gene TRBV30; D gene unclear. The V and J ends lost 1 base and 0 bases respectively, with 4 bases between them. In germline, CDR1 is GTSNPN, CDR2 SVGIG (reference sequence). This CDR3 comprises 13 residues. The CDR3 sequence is CAWSAGSNQPQHF. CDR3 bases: TGTGCCTGGAGTGCGGGTAGCAATCAGCCCCAGCATTTT.

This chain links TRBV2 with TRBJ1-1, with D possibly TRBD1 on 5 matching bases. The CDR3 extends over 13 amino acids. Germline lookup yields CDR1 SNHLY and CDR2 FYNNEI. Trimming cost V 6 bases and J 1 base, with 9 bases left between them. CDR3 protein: CASRTTENTEAFF. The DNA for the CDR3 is TGTGCCAGCAGGACGACAGAGAACACTGAAGCTTTCTTT.

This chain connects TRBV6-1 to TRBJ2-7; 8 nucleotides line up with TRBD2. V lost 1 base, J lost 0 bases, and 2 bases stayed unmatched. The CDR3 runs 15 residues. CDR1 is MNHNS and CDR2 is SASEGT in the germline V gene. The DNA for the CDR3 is TGTGCCAGCAGTGAAGAAGGGACTAGCTCCTACGAGCAGTACTTC. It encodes CASSEEGTSSYEQYF.

The CDR3 sequence is CATSDSRTGGYNEQFF. In nucleotides, the CDR3 is TGTGCCACCAGTGATTCCAGGACAGGGGGCTACAATGAGCAGTTCTTC. This chain joins TRBV24-1 and TRBJ2-1; 10 bases are shared with TRBD1. With V trimmed by 2 bases and J by 3 bases, 3 bases remained unmatched. There are 16 residues in the CDR3. CDR1 is KGHDR and CDR2 is SFDVKD in the germline V gene.